Below, one T cell receptor (beta chain) is given with its context. This record comes from a study of beta chain features in type 1 diabetes. The sequenced template was cDNA made from the entire isolated RNA. Only in-frame clones appear in the TCRdb table, and some are missing; sequencing was by immunoSEQ multiplex PCR. Of 200,000 to 300,000 clones listed, around 68% are singletons. The ends lost 3 bases at V and 5 bases at J; junction bases unmatched: 11. The CDR3 length is 16 residues. Germline V lookup: CDR1 SGHDT, CDR2 YYEEEE. Sequences were obtained from naive CD4+ T cells from blood. This receptor was identified in a man aged 25 to 40 in good health. The chain couples TRBV5-6 to TRBJ2-3; TRBD1 matches 8 bases. The CDR3 nucleotides are TGTGCCAGCAGCTACGAACAGGGGGTCTTGCAAGATACGCAGTATTTT. Encoded protein: CASSYEQGVLQDTQYF.